The 3 T cell receptor beta chains in this list originate from one sample, sequenced in a study of breast tumors, draining lymph nodes, adjacent tissues (dated by TCRdb to the mid-2010s). The library was produced with multiplex PCR. Sequencing instrument: Illumina HiSeq 2000. The public sequencing data were trimmed at Q25 with fastp and processed into clonotypes with MiXCR by TCRdb, which kept only in-frame beta chains. Rows matching on CDR3 protein sequence are summarized as one entry with the most common DNA and genes. Within this sample are 120,000 to 150,000 distinct CDR3 sequences, with 30% to 35% of them counted one time only. About 2.3% of the sample is taken by the ten largest. Lymph node samples were obtained from the axillary draining lymph nodes of breast cancer patients. Specimen: axillary lymph node tissue. The receptors here all came from a female donor with breast cancer. Some clones in this sample may be carry-over from other donors' samples.

This clonotype appeared a few times. A much more abundant neighbour one base away suggests this may be a read error. CDR3: CASSLFNTYEQYV. CDR3 nucleotides: TGTGCCAGCAGCTTGTTTAACACTTACGAGCAGTACGTC. This chain links TRBV5-6 with TRBJ2-7; no clear D gene. Trimming shortened V by 1 base and J by 4 bases, and 9 bases separated the two germline ends. The CDR3 is made up of 13 amino acids. Germline-derived CDR1 and CDR2 are SGHDT and YYEEEE.

This rearrangement joins TRBV20-1 to TRBJ2-2; D is possibly TRBD2 (6 bases). V lost 2 bases, J lost 0 bases, and 7 bases lay in between. Germline assignment: CDR1 DFQATT and CDR2 SNEGSKA (reference sequence). The CDR3 runs 14 residues. CDR3 loop: CSARRGSNTGELFF. DNA for the CDR3: TGCAGTGCTAGACGGGGGTCGAACACCGGGGAGCTGTTTTTT.

Concerning this clonotype: This sequence may be a read error, since a much larger clone differs from it by one base. This sequence joins TRBV7-2 and TRBJ1-1; a weak D match, TRBD1 (5 bases). CDR1 SGHTA and CDR2 FQGNSA come from the germline V gene. This CDR3 has 14 amino acids. V was clipped by 4 bases and J by 3 bases, with 12 bases between them. The CDR3 DNA reads TGTGCCAGCAGCTCCTCTCCAGGGTACACTGAAGCTTTCTTT. It yields the protein CASSSSPGYTEAFF. The full variable domain, with the rest looked up from reference TRBV7-2 and TRBJ1-1, is GAGVSQSPSNKVTEKGKDVELRCDPISGHTALYWYRQSLGQGLEFLIYFQGNSAPDKSGLPSDRFSAERTGGSVSTLTIQRTQQEDSAVYLCASSSSPGYTEAFFGQGTRLTVV.